The present TCR beta chain was sequenced within a study of metastatic and nonmetastatic thyroid tumors. Across the whole study: Both malignant and benign thyroid patients supplied peripheral blood and tumor or nodule tissue samples, across which the repertoires of these patients were then compared.

The CDR3 has 14 amino acids. V was pared by 6 bases and J by 0 bases, with 9 bases between. Germline lookup yields CDR1 SNHLY and CDR2 FYNNEI. TCRdb re-analyzed the PCR reads through MiXCR. Of roughly 6,800 clones in the sample, just under 30% are singletons; the top ten hold under 25%. Patients were all untreated before their thyroid surgery. Sequenced sample: tumor tissue. This rearrangement joins TRBV2 to TRBJ2-1, with unresolved D. The TCR originated in a female donor with papillary thyroid cancer or a benign thyroid nodule (not recorded which). Some clones in this sample may be carry-over from other donors' samples. The CDR3 spells CASRVGSSYNEQFF. The CDR3 bases are TGTGCCAGCAGGGTGGGAAGCTCCTACAATGAGCAGTTCTTC.